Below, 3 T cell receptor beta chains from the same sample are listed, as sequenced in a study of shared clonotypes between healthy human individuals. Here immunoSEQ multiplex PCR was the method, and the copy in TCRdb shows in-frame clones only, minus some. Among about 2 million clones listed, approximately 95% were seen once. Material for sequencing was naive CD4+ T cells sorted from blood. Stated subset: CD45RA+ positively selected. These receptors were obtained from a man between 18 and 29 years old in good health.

CDR3 nucleotides: TGTGCCAGCAGCGAAGGGGCTAACTATGGCTACACCTTC. Its protein product is CASSEGANYGYTF. The genes are TRBV7-6 and TRBJ1-2, with D tentatively TRBD1 (5 bases). Germline values: CDR1 SGHVS, CDR2 FNYEAQ. Trimming shortened V by 5 bases and J by 0 bases, and 7 bases separated the two germline ends. CDR3 size: 13 residues.

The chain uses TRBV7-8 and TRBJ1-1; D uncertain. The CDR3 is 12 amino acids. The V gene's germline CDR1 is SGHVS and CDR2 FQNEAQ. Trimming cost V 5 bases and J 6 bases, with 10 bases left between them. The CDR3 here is CASSPPVPEAFF. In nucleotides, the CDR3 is TGTGCCAGCAGCCCCCCAGTCCCTGAAGCTTTCTTT.

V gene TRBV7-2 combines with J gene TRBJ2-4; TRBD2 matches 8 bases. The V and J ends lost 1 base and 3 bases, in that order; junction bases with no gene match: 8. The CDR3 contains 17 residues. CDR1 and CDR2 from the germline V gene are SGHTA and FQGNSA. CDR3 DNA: TGTGCCAGCAGCTTAGAGAGCGGCGGGGGGTTCAAAAACATTCAGTACTTC. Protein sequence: CASSLESGGGFKNIQYF.